These 16 T cell receptor beta chains were sequenced from one sample in a study of cytomegalovirus exposure and HLA in healthy donors. Researchers ran the PCR with 60 Vbeta and 13 Jbeta primers. Generated by immunoSEQ multiplex PCR, the TCRdb table keeps only in-frame clones and is missing some. The repertoire has 150,000 to 200,000 clones, around 81% of them found once; the top ten carry 1.5% to 2%. Sequenced sample: PBMCs. Receptors originate from a young man in good health and CMV-seronegative.

CDR3 coding DNA: TGTGCCAGCAGCCAAGAGAGGCAGGGGGGAAACACCATATATTTT. Its translation is CASSQERQGGNTIYF. This chain joins TRBV5-4 and TRBJ1-3; the D gene is possibly TRBD1 (6 bases). The germline V gene encodes CDR1 SGHNT and CDR2 YYREEE (reference sequence). The ends were cut back, 4 bases at V and 4 bases at J, with 15 bases in the middle. The CDR3 totals 15 residues.

The genes are TRBV5-8 and TRBJ1-5; the D is unclear. The germline gives CDR1 SGHTS, CDR2 YDEGEE. The CDR3 is made up of 15 amino acids. V lost 0 bases, J lost 0 bases, and 7 bases lay in between. The CDR3 loop reads CASSLGSYSNQPQHF. DNA of the CDR3: TGTGCCAGCAGCTTGGGCAGTTATAGCAATCAGCCCCAGCATTTT. Full variable domain (missing parts from reference TRBV5-8 and TRBJ1-5): EAGVTQSPTHLIKTRGQQATLRCSPISGHTSVYWYQQALGLGLQFLLWYDEGEERNRGNFPPRFSGRQFPNYSSELNVNALELEDSALYLCASSLGSYSNQPQHFGDGTRLSIL.

V gene TRBV5-8 combines with J gene TRBJ1-1; D may be TRBD1 (6 bases). From germline, CDR1 is SGHTS and CDR2 YDEGEE. The CDR3 loop spans 14 amino acids. The V gene lost 2 bases and the J gene lost 9 bases, with 17 bases spanning the gap. The CDR3 sequence: CASSFYGGRLKAFF. The CDR3 DNA follows: TGTGCCAGCAGCTTCTACGGGGGGCGTCTTAAAGCTTTCTTT.

The gene calls are TRBV9 and TRBJ2-5; 12 bases fit TRBD2. The J call may be incorrect, as the DNA end agrees better with TRBJ2-7. The CDR3 contains 17 residues. Per the germline V gene, CDR1 is SGDLS and CDR2 is YYNGEE. The CDR3 DNA sequence: TGTGCCAGCAGCTACTCGGCGACTAGCGGGAGTAAGAACGAGCAGTACTTC. As protein: CASSYSATSGSKNEQYF.

This chain connects TRBV2 to TRBJ1-5; 11 bases line up with TRBD1. Germline-derived CDR1 and CDR2 are SNHLY and FYNNEI. The J segment lost 5 bases and the V segment lost 2 bases, leaving 8 bases of the junction unmatched. There are 17 residues in the CDR3. The CDR3 reads CASSESRGQGGDQPQHF. DNA for the CDR3: TGTGCCAGCAGTGAATCAAGGGGACAGGGGGGGGATCAGCCCCAGCATTTT.

This clone occurred a few times. The CDR3 nucleotides read TGCGCCAGCAGCTTGGGGGGACAGGGCCGTAGGAATGAGCAGTTCTTC. Its translation: CASSLGGQGRRNEQFF. The chain uses TRBV5-1 and TRBJ2-1, with 9 bases lining up with TRBD1. Germline CDR1 and CDR2: SGHRS and YFSETQ. The CDR3 runs 16 residues. The trim removed 0 bases at V and 7 bases at J, leaving 8 bases unmatched.

This sequence joins TRBV7-2 and TRBJ2-7; 11 nucleotides align to TRBD2. Germline V gene sequence: CDR1 SGHTA, CDR2 FQGNSA. The CDR3 consists of 14 residues. The V gene end was trimmed by 6 bases and the J gene end by 5 bases; junction bases not matched to a gene: 6. The CDR3, as DNA: TGTGCCAGCAGGGTAGCGGGAGGGCGCGACGAGCAGTACTTC. This sequence encodes CASRVAGGRDEQYF.

The V and J genes are TRBV27 and TRBJ2-5, with D possibly being TRBD1 (6 bases). The germline V gene encodes CDR1 MNHEY and CDR2 SMNVEV (reference sequence). With 0 bases removed from V and 1 base from J, the gap between germline ends came to 9 bases. The length of the CDR3 is 15 residues. CDR3 amino acids: CASSLSGAGQETQYF. The CDR3 region has the DNA TGTGCCAGCAGTTTATCGGGGGCGGGCCAAGAGACCCAGTACTTC.

The rearrangement uses TRBV7-2 and TRBJ2-1, with a weak D call TRBD2 (5 bases). The germline V gene has CDR1 SGHTA and CDR2 FQGNSA. The V gene lost 1 base and the J gene lost 6 bases, with 16 bases spanning the gap. The length of the CDR3 is 16 residues. The CDR3 DNA reads as TGTGCCAGCAGCTTAGACCCCTCGGGGTGGGTCAATGAGCAGTTCTTC. As protein: CASSLDPSGWVNEQFF.

The chain couples TRBV6-6 to TRBJ2-5; the D is unclear. The CDR3 extends over 14 amino acids. Trimming took off 2 bases at V and 1 base at J, with 8 bases between the two ends. CDR1 MNHNY and CDR2 SVGAGI come from the germline V gene (reference sequence). The DNA for the CDR3 is TGTGCCAGCAGTTACAATGGCCCCCAAGAGACCCAGTACTTC. Protein sequence: CASSYNGPQETQYF.

V gene TRBV28 combines with J gene TRBJ1-1, with D unclear. Deletions cut 5 bases from V and 1 base from J, with 8 bases between. CDR3 length: 13 residues. Per germline, CDR1 MDHEN and CDR2 SYDVKM. The CDR3 DNA sequence: TGTGCCAGCAGTCCCAACAGGAACACTGAAGCTTTCTTT. Protein: CASSPNRNTEAFF.

This chain connects TRBV5-6 to TRBJ2-5; D is possibly TRBD2 (7 bases). The V and J ends lost 0 bases and 5 bases respectively, with 17 bases between them. Germline V gene data show CDR1 as SGHDT and CDR2 as YYEEEE. The CDR3 is 16 amino acids. The CDR3 coding sequence is TGTGCCAGCAGCTTGGCCCACCGGGGGGCCTTTGAGACCCAGTACTTC. It is translated as CASSLAHRGAFETQYF.

Of note for this clone: A read error may account for a junction end that differs from germline. The genes are TRBV7-9 and TRBJ2-2; a possible D gene is TRBD1 (6 bases). The CDR3 is 18 residues long. CDR1 is SEHNR and CDR2 is FQNEAQ in the germline V gene (reference sequence). The CDR3 region has the DNA TGTTCCAGCAGCCCCCCCTCCGGACAGTCTCCGAACACCGGGGAGCTGTTTTTT. Translated: CSSSPPSGQSPNTGELFF. The variable domain in full, with the rest retrieved from reference TRBV7-9 and TRBJ2-2, is DTGVSQNPRHKITKRGQNVTFRCDPISEHNRLYWYRQTLGQGPEFLTYFQNEAQLEKSRLLSDRFSAERPKGSFSTLEIQRTEQGDSAMYLCSSSPPSGQSPNTGELFFGEGSRLTVL.

This chain links TRBV6-5 with TRBJ1-1; perhaps TRBD1 as D (5 bases). This CDR3 spans 15 amino acids. In germline, CDR1 is MNHEY, CDR2 SVGAGI. The V end was cut by 0 bases, the J end by 1 base, with 9 bases between. The CDR3 here is CASSYSGVSNTEAFF. CDR3 coding DNA: TGTGCCAGCAGTTACTCAGGGGTGTCGAACACTGAAGCTTTCTTT.

This chain links TRBV12-5 with TRBJ1-3, with D maybe TRBD1 (5 bases). Trimming took off 1 base at V and 4 bases at J, with 8 bases between the two ends. The germline CDR1 and CDR2 sequences are LGHNT and FRNRAP. CDR3 length: 14 amino acids. CDR3 sequence: CASGLGGDGNTIYF. The CDR3 coding sequence is TGTGCTAGTGGTTTGGGGGGGGACGGAAACACCATATATTTT.

V usage is TRBV7-2 and J usage is TRBJ1-1, with 7 bases identical to TRBD1. The junction had 8 bases not matched to a gene; V was cut back by 3 bases and J by 4 bases. The CDR3 has 15 residues. Looked up from germline, CDR1 is SGHTA and CDR2 is FQGNSA. This chain's CDR3 is CASSFRQGGSTEAFF. The CDR3 nucleotides are TGTGCCAGCAGCTTCCGACAGGGTGGGAGCACTGAAGCTTTCTTT.